This T cell receptor (beta chain) was identified in a study of CD8+ T cells in alopecia areata. Whole-study findings and limits: Scalp specimens additionally yield sequences from normal skin's resident alphabeta T cells. Patients shared TCRs less clearly than mice did, possibly owing to HLA.

Peripheral blood, together with lesional scalp punch biopsies, was collected from alopecia areata patients. CD4+ and CD8+ T cells were sorted from PBMCs stained for CD3, CD4 and CD8. As regards this clone: Its specificity is not known.

As the sequencing template, cDNA was produced by extracting RNA and reverse transcribing it. TCRdb's table, derived via immunoSEQ multiplex PCR, lists solely in-frame clones and lacks some. The data hold some 120,000 clones, with 47% observed a single time. V dropped 7 bases and J dropped 7; count of bases not matched to a gene: 4. Germline CDR1 SNHLY, CDR2 FYNNEI. The CDR3 spans 13 residues. This TCR derives from a human donor with alopecia areata. The chain recombines TRBV2 with TRBJ2-7; 13 bases match TRBD2. Material: NKG2D-low CD8+ T cells sorted from blood. The CDR3 DNA reads as TGTGCCAGCATTCCGGGACTAGCGGGAGAGCAGTACTTC. Protein product: CASIPGLAGEQYF.